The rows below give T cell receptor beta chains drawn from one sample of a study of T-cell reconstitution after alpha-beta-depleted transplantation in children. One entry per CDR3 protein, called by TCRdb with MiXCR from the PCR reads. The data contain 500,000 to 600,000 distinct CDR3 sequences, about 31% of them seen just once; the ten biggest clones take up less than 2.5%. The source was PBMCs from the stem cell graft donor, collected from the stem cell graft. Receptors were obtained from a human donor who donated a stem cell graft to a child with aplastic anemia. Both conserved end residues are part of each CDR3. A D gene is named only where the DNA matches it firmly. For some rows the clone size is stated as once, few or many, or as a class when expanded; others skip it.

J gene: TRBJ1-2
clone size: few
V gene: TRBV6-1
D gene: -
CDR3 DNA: TGTGCCAGCAGCCGGGTCCGCCGTTATTCGTCGCTCTATGGCTACACCTTC
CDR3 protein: CASSRVRRYSSLYGYTF

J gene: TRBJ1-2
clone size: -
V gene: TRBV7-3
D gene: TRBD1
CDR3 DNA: TGTGCCAGCAGCCCAGGGACAGGGGTCCTACCCCGAGCCTACACCTTC
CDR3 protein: CASSPGTGVLPRAYTF

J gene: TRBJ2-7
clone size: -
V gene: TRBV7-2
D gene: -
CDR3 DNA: TGTGCCAGCAGCTTAGCGCGTCAGAGGCCAGGGGAGCAGTACTTC
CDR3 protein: CASSLARQRPGEQYF

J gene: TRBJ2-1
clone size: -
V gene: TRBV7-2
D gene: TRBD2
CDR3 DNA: TGTGCCAGCAGCTTAAGTGGCGGAACTAGCGGGGTCTACAATGAGCAGTTCTTC
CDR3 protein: CASSLSGGTSGVYNEQFF

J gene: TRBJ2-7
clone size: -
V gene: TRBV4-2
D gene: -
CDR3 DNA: TGTGCCATCAGCCGTGGACAGAGCGTCGAGCAGTACTTC
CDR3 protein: CAISRGQSVEQYF

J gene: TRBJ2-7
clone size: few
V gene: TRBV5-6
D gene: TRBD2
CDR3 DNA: TGTGCCAGCAGCTTTTTTGCGGGGGGAGGCTACGAGCAGTACTTC
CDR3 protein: CASSFFAGGGYEQYF

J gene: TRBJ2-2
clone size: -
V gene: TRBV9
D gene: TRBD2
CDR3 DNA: TGTGCCAGCAGCTTAAACGGACTAGCCGAGGAGCTGTTTTTT
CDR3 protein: CASSLNGLAEELFF

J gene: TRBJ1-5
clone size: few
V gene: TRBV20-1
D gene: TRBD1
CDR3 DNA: TGCAGTGCTCGACAGGGGGCTCGAAATCAGCCCCAGCATTTT
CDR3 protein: CSARQGARNQPQHF

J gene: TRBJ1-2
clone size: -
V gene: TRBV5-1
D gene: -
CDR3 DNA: TGCGCCAGCAGCTTGAGCGGGAGGGCGAACTATGGCTACACCTTC
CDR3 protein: CASSLSGRANYGYTF

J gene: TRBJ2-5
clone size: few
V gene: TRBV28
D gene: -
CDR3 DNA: TGTGCCAGCAGAGTCCACGGGGTCGGGGTAGAGACCCAGTACTTC
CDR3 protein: CASRVHGVGVETQYF

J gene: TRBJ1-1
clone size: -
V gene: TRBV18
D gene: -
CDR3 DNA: TGTGCCAGCTCACCACAATTAGGACAGCGGAACACTGAAGCTTTCTTT
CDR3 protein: CASSPQLGQRNTEAFF

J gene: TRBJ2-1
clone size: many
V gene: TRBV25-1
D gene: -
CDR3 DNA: TGTGCCAGCAGTGAGTCGCTAATGCATCAGTTCTTC
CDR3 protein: CASSESLMHQFF

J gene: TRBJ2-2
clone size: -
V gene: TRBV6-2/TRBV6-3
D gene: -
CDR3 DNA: TGTGCCAGCAGTTGGACTCCTAGTGGGGTCACTTCGGCCGGGGAGCTGTTTTTT
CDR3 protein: CASSWTPSGVTSAGELFF

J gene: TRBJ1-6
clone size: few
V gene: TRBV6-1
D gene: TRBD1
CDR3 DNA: TGTGCCAGCAGTCGAACCGGGACAGGGAAGAATTCACCCCTCCACTTT
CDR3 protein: CASSRTGTGKNSPLHF

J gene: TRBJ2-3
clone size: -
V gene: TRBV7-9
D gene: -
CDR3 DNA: TGTGCCAGCAGCTTGACCCAGGGGAGCACAGATACGCAGTATTTT
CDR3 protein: CASSLTQGSTDTQYF

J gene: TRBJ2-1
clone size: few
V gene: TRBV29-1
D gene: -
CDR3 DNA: TGCAGCGTTGAAGACGGCGAGAGCTCCTACAATGAGCAGTTCTTC
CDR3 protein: CSVEDGESSYNEQFF

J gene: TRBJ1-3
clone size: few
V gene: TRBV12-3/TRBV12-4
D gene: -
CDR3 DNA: TGTGCCAGCAGTCTCAGGAGACCTGGCTCTGGAAACACCATATATTTT
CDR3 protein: CASSLRRPGSGNTIYF

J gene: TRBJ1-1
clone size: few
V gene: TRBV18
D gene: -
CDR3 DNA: TGTGCCAGCTCACCACCGGGAAGGGGATACACTGAAGCTTTCTTT
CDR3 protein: CASSPPGRGYTEAFF

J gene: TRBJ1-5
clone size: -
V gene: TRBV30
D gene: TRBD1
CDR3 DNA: TGTGCCTGGAGTCTCAGGGGGGATCAGCCCCAGCATTTT
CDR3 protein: CAWSLRGDQPQHF

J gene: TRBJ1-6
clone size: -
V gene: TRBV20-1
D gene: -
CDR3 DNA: TGCAGTGCTAGAATATCAGGGGTGTCGGATAATTCACCCCTCCACTTT
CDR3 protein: CSARISGVSDNSPLHF

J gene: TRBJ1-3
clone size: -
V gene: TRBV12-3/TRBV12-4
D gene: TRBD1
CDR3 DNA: TGTGCCAGCAGTTCCAGAAGACAGGGCTCTGGAAACACCATATATTTT
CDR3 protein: CASSSRRQGSGNTIYF

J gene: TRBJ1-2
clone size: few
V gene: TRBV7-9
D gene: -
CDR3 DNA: TGTGCCAGCAGCTTAGTGGCAGGGGACCACTATGGCTACACCTTC
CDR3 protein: CASSLVAGDHYGYTF

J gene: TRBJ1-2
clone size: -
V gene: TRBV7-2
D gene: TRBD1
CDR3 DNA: TGTGCCAGCAGTATTGACAGGGTCTTGTCTGGCTACACCTTC
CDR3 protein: CASSIDRVLSGYTF

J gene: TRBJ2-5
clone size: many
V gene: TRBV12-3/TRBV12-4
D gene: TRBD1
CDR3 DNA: TGTGCCAGCAGTCGGGACAGCCAAGAGACCCAGTACTTC
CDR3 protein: CASSRDSQETQYF

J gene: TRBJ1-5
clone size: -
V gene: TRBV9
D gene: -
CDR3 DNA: TGTGCCAGCAGCGCCCATGACAGGAGCAATCAGCCCCAGCATTTT
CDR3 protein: CASSAHDRSNQPQHF

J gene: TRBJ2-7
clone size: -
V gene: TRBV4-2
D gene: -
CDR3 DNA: TGTGCCAGCAGCCAAGAGACTAGAATCTACGAGCAGTACTTC
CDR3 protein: CASSQETRIYEQYF

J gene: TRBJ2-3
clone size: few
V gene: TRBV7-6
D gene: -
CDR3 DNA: TGTGCCAGCAGCAATGCCGGCAATACGCAGTATTTT
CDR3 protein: CASSNAGNTQYF

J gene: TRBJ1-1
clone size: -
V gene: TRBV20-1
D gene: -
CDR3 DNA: TGCAGTGCTAGACCACCCAGGGTGGGCACTGAAGCTTTCTTT
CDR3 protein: CSARPPRVGTEAFF

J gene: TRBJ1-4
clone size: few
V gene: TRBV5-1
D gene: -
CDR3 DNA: TGCGCCAGCAGCTATAAACTTCTGGCGAATGAAAAACTGTTTTTT
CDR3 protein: CASSYKLLANEKLFF

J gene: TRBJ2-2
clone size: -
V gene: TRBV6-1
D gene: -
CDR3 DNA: TGTGCCAGCAGTCGATCGGGACTCGCGAACACCGGGGAGCTGTTTTTT
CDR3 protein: CASSRSGLANTGELFF

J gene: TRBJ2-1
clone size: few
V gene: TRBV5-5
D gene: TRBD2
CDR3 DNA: TGTGCCAGCAGCCGACTAGCGGGTAGAAACAATGAGCAGTTCTTC
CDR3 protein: CASSRLAGRNNEQFF

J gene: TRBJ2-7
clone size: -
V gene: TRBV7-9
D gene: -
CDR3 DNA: TGTGCCAGCAGCCCAGGGGATTTTATCGCCGAGCAGTACTTC
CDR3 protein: CASSPGDFIAEQYF

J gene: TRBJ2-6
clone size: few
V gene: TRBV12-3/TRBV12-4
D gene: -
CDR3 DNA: TGTGCCAGCCGCGAGCAGGCCGGGGCCAACGTCCTGACTTTC
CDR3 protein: CASREQAGANVLTF

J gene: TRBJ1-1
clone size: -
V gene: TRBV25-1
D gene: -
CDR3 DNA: TGTGCCAGCTCTGGGGCTTTGAACACTGAAGCTTTCTTT
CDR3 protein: CASSGALNTEAFF

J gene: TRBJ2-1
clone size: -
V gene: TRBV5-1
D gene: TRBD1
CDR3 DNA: TGCGCCAGCAGCAAGGGGGACAGGGATTGGGGTGAGCAGTTCTTC
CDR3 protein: CASSKGDRDWGEQFF

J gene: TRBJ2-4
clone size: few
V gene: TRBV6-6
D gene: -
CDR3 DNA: TGTGCCAGCAGCCTTTTCGGAAGGGACATTCAGTACTTC
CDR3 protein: CASSLFGRDIQYF

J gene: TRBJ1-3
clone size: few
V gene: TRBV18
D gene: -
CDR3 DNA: TGTGCCAGCTCACCCCGGGTCGGTGAGAGCTCTGGAAACACCATATATTTT
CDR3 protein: CASSPRVGESSGNTIYF

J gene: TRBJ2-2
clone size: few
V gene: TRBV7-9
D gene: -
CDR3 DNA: TGTGCCAGCGGGGGGATAGGATCGAACACCGGGGAGCTGTTTTTT
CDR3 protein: CASGGIGSNTGELFF

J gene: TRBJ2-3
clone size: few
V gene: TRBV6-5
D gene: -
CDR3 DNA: TGTGCCAGCAGTTACCTGAAAACTAGCACAGATACGCAGTATTTT
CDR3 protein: CASSYLKTSTDTQYF

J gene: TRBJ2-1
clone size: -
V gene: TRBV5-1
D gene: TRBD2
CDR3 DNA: TGCGCCAGCAGCTTGGCCGACAGAACTAGCGGGAGACGCTACAATGAGCAGTTCTTC
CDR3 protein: CASSLADRTSGRRYNEQFF

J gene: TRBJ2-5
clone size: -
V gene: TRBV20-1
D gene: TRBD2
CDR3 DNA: TGCAGTGCAATAGCGGGGCTGGAGACCCAGTACTTC
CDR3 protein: CSAIAGLETQYF

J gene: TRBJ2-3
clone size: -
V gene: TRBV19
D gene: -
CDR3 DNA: TGTGCCAGTAGTATTGACAGGAGCACAGATACGCAGTATTTT
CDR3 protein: CASSIDRSTDTQYF

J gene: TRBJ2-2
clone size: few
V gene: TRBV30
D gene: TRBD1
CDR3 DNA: TGTGCCTGGAGCCGGACAGGGGACACCGGGGAGCTGTTTTTT
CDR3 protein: CAWSRTGDTGELFF

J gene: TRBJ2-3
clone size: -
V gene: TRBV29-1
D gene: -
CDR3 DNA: TGCAGCGTTAGTTCCTCCTTGCAGGCAGATACGCAGTATTTT
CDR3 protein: CSVSSSLQADTQYF

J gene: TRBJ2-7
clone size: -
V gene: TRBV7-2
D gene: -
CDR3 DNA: TGTGCCAGCAGCTCCCAGGGACGGGAGCTCTCCTACGAGCAGTACTTC
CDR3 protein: CASSSQGRELSYEQYF

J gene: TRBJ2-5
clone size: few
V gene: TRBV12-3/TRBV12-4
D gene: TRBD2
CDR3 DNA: TGTGCCAGCAGTCTCCATTTAGCGGGAGTTGAGACCCAGTACTTC
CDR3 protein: CASSLHLAGVETQYF

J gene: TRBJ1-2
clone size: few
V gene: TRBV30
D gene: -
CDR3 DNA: TGTGCCTGGAGCCCCCGTCTCAGAAACTATGGCTACACCTTC
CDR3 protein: CAWSPRLRNYGYTF